This TCR beta chain was recorded in a study of cytomegalovirus exposure and HLA in healthy donors. PCR amplification relied on 60 Vbeta primers (plus 13 Jbeta primers). Produced via immunoSEQ multiplex PCR; TCRdb's table is partial and in-frame only. The sample's table shows about 72,000 clones. Germline loops: CDR1 SGHRS, CDR2 YFSETQ. The CDR3 totals 16 residues. With 0 bases removed from V and 5 bases from J, the gap between germline ends came to 17 bases. The sequence was obtained from a woman in her thirties or forties in good health and CMV-seropositive. This rearrangement joins TRBV5-1 to TRBJ2-5; the D gene is possibly TRBD2 (7 bases). The material sequenced was PBMCs. The CDR3 reads CASSLDPAGALETQYF. The CDR3 DNA reads TGCGCCAGCAGCTTGGATCCCGCGGGGGCTCTGGAGACCCAGTACTTC.